A single sample gave rise to the 5 T cell receptor beta chains below, sequenced in a study of blood T cells in healthy people across ages. The use of a sample-barcoded 5' primer and a J-beta primer mix characterized a second PCR of roughly 6 to 11 cycles. TCRdb re-called the 5' RACE reads with MiXCR, one entry per CDR3 protein. In the table there are about 1.7 million distinct CDR3 sequences, approximately 30% of which are singletons. The specimen was blood. These TCRs come from a woman younger than 45 in good health.

This clonotype was observed a handful of times. The V call is TRBV2, the J call TRBJ2-3; perhaps TRBD1 as D (7 bases). Trimming pared 6 bases from V and 2 bases from J, leaving 15 bases between. Germline CDR1 reads SNHLY; CDR2 reads FYNNEI. The CDR3 spans 15 residues. CDR3 amino acids: CASRNTGDSTDTQYF. The CDR3 DNA is TGTGCCAGCAGAAATACAGGGGACTCCACAGATACGCAGTATTTT.

The rearrangement joins TRBV29-1 to TRBJ2-5; 16 nucleotides align to TRBD2. V gave up 4 bases and J gave up 9 bases; unmatched junction bases: 11. There are 16 residues in the CDR3. CDR1 SQVTM and CDR2 ANQGSEA come from the germline V gene. CDR3 protein: CSVVGTSGGVEEAQYF. The DNA of the CDR3 is TGCAGCGTTGTAGGGACTAGCGGGGGGGTCGAGGAGGCCCAGTACTTC.

The gene calls are TRBV15 and TRBJ1-5; D not resolved. CDR1 LNHNV and CDR2 YYDKDF come from the germline V gene (reference sequence). This CDR3 comprises 12 residues. The V and J ends lost 4 bases and 4 bases respectively, with 5 bases between them. CDR3 loop: CATSKLNQPQHF. DNA of the CDR3: TGTGCCACCAGCAAACTAAATCAGCCCCAGCATTTT.

The DNA for the CDR3 is TGCGCCAGCAGCCAGATTACGACAGGTTACTACGAGCAGTACTTC. This sequence encodes CASSQITTGYYEQYF. The chain couples TRBV4-1 to TRBJ2-7; D perhaps matches TRBD1 (6 bases). Germline loops: CDR1 MGHRA, CDR2 YSYEKL. This CDR3 is built from 15 residues. The V gene lost 3 bases and the J gene lost 3 bases, with 15 bases spanning the gap.

In its sample, this clonotype was seen a few times. The rearrangement uses TRBV20-1 and TRBJ2-1; 10 positions agree with TRBD2. The CDR3 consists of 16 residues. V was clipped by 0 bases and J by 6 bases; unmatched bases: 8. The V gene's germline CDR1 is DFQATT and CDR2 SNEGSKA (reference sequence). CDR3 in DNA: TGCAGTGCTAGAGATCCCAGCGGGGGGGTGAGCAATGAGCAGTTCTTC. This encodes CSARDPSGGVSNEQFF.